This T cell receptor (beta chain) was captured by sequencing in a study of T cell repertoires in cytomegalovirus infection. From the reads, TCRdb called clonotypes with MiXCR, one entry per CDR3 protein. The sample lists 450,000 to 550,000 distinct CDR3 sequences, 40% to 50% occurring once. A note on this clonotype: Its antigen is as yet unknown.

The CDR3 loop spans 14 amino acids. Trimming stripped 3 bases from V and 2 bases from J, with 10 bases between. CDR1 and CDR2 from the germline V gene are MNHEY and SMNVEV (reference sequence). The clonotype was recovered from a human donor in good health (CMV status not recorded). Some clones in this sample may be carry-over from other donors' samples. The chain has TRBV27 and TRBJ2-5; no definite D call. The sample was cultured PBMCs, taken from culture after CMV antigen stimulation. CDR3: CASSFRSPQETQYF. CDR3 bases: TGTGCCAGCAGTTTCCGGAGTCCACAAGAGACCCAGTACTTC.